The 5 T cell receptor beta chains below come from one sample, sequenced in a study of T cells after yellow fever vaccination. One entry per CDR3 protein, called by TCRdb with MiXCR from the 5' RACE reads. The sample shows about 14,000 distinct CDR3 sequences, 6% to 8% of them seen only once. The material was PBMCs, either bulk or a sorted T-cell subset (CD4+, CD8+, memory, or dextramer-sorted; not recorded which), obtained on the day of the yellow fever booster vaccination. Receptors originate from a man aged 18 to 35 who received the YFV17D yellow fever vaccine.

This clonotype was recorded at least ten times. The chain recombines TRBV6-1 with TRBJ2-3, with 9 nucleotides matching TRBD2. The germline gives CDR1 MNHNS, CDR2 SASEGT. The CDR3 is made up of 14 amino acids. With V trimmed by 9 bases and J by 7 bases, 11 bases remained unmatched. In DNA, the CDR3 is TGTGCCAGTGGCGGGACTAGCACATTGCATACGCAGTATTTT. Encoded protein: CASGGTSTLHTQYF.

In its sample, this clonotype was seen once. CDR3 DNA: TGCGCCAGCGGAAAAACAGGACAGAACACTGAAGCTTTCTTT. Amino acids: CASGKTGQNTEAFF. The chain couples TRBV5-1 to TRBJ1-1; TRBD1 is a possible D gene (5 bases). The CDR3 sequence is 14 residues long. V lost 7 bases to trimming and J lost 1 base, with 14 bases between them. The germline V gene encodes CDR1 SGHRS and CDR2 YFSETQ.

This clonotype was observed many times. This chain joins TRBV7-9 and TRBJ1-3, with D unresolved. Between the trimmed V and J ends, which lost 3 bases and 0 bases, there was a span of 3 bases. Germline V gene sequence: CDR1 SEHNR, CDR2 FQNEAQ (reference sequence). This CDR3 region has 13 residues. CDR3 DNA sequence: TGTGCCAGCAGCTTGGACTCTGGAAACACCATATATTTT. Protein sequence: CASSLDSGNTIYF.

Many counts were recorded for this clonotype. The chain recombines TRBV7-2 with TRBJ1-2, with TRBD1 identical over 8 bases. The CDR3 is 11 amino acids. Germline loops: CDR1 SGHTA, CDR2 FQGNSA. Here the CDR3 reads CGTGSTYGYTF. The CDR3 coding sequence is TGTGGGACAGGGAGTACCTATGGCTACACCTTC.

In its sample, this clonotype was seen many times. The chain combines TRBV7-2 with TRBJ2-1; D remains unclear. The CDR3 is 13 amino acids. Germline values: CDR1 SGHTA, CDR2 FQGNSA. Trimming removed 3 bases from V and 4 bases from J, with 7 bases in between. CDR3 DNA sequence: TGTGCCAGCAGCTTTCAAGTATACAATGAGCAGTTCTTC. Amino acid sequence: CASSFQVYNEQFF.